The 28 T cell receptor beta chains below come from one sample, sequenced in a study of blood T cell repertoires in COVID-19. TCRdb's copy holds only in-frame clones and misses some; the assay was immunoSEQ multiplex PCR. The sample has 90,000 to 150,000 clones, roughly nine tenths seen once; the top ten hold approximately 8.7%. Sequenced: peripheral blood. The receptors stem from a man between 65 and 85 years old who had recovered from COVID-19.

The V gene is TRBV6-2 or TRBV6-3, the J gene TRBJ2-3; unclear D gene. V dropped 0 bases and J dropped 2 bases, with 9 bases sitting between them. The CDR3 extends over 15 amino acids. Germline CDR1 and CDR2: MNHEY and SVGEGT. CDR3: CASSYSAADTDTQYF. The CDR3 DNA sequence: TGTGCCAGCAGTTACTCGGCGGCTGACACAGATACGCAGTATTTT.

The chain is built from TRBV11-2 and TRBJ2-1; tentatively, D is TRBD1 (6 bases). This CDR3 region has 15 residues. V was trimmed by 0 bases and J by 5 bases, leaving 11 bases between them. Germline assignment: CDR1 SGHAT and CDR2 FQNNGV. The CDR3: CASSLEQGEDNEQFF. CDR3 coding DNA: TGTGCCAGCAGCTTAGAACAGGGTGAAGACAATGAGCAGTTCTTC.

The chain couples TRBV18 to TRBJ2-5; 7 bases agree with TRBD2. The V segment lost 5 bases and the J segment 2 bases; nucleotides outside the gene matches: 5. This CDR3 spans 14 amino acids. Germline-derived CDR1 and CDR2 are KGHSH and LQKENI. CDR3 residues: CASSTLAYQETQYF. The CDR3 region has the DNA TGTGCCAGCTCAACACTAGCGTATCAAGAGACCCAGTACTTC. Full variable domain (rest looked up from reference TRBV18 and TRBJ2-5): NAGVMQNPRHLVRRRGQEARLRCSPMKGHSHVYWYRQLPEEGLKFMVYLQKENIIDESGMPKERFSAEFPKEGPSILRIQQVVRGDSAAYFCASSTLAYQETQYFGPGTRLLVL.

This chain links TRBV5-1 with TRBJ1-2; no clear D. Trimming pared 1 base from V and 7 bases from J, leaving 14 bases between. CDR1 and CDR2 (germline): SGHRS, YFSETQ. This CDR3 is built from 14 residues. In DNA, the CDR3 is TGCGCCAGCAGCTTGCCCAGAGACGGGAGTGGCTACACCTTC. Translated, it gives CASSLPRDGSGYTF. Using reference TRBV5-1 and TRBJ1-2 for the parts outside the CDR3, the full variable domain is KAGVTQTPRYLIKTRGQQVTLSCSPISGHRSVSWYQQTPGQGLQFLFEYFSETQRNKGNFPGRFSGRQFSNSRSEMNVSTLELGDSALYLCASSLPRDGSGYTFGSGTRLTVV.

Only a few counts were recorded for this clone. The genes are TRBV28 and TRBJ2-4; 8 positions agree with TRBD2. Germline CDR1 is MDHEN and CDR2 is SYDVKM. The CDR3 is 17 amino acids. J was trimmed by 1 base and V by 11 bases; bases with no gene match: 16. The DNA for the CDR3 is TGTGCCTCCAGGGGTAGCGGGGAGAGGGGGGCCAAAAACATTCAGTACTTC. It specifies CASRGSGERGAKNIQYF.

The CDR3 region has the DNA TGCAGCGTGGGGGCCTCGGGACGGACTGAAGCTTTCTTT. Amino acid sequence: CSVGASGRTEAFF. V and J are TRBV29-1 and TRBJ1-1; TRBD1 is a possible D gene (6 bases). Trimming took off 6 bases at V and 5 bases at J, with 16 bases between the two ends. This CDR3 has 13 amino acids. Germline V CDR1 and CDR2: SQVTM, ANQGSEA.

V and J are TRBV7-2 and TRBJ2-5; tentatively, D is TRBD2 (6 bases). CDR3 length: 16 residues. The V and J ends lost 5 bases and 5 bases respectively, with 21 bases between them. Germline loops: CDR1 SGHTA, CDR2 FQGNSA. CDR3 in amino acids: CASSEALGLGRETQYF. The CDR3 DNA sequence: TGTGCCAGCAGCGAGGCCCTGGGACTTGGGAGGGAGACCCAGTACTTC.

This chain uses TRBV3-1 (or the pseudogene TRBV3-2) with TRBJ2-1; TRBD2 aligns across 8 bases. V shed 2 bases and J 4 bases; nucleotides not matched to a gene: 7. This CDR3 is 16 amino acids long. Germline CDR1 is LGHDT and CDR2 is YNNKEL (reference sequence). This CDR3 is CASSQSGTSGYNEQFF. The DNA of the CDR3 is TGTGCCAGCAGCCAAAGTGGTACTAGCGGATACAATGAGCAGTTCTTC.

The chain joins TRBV6-5 to TRBJ2-7, with D maybe TRBD1 (6 bases). The germline gives CDR1 MNHEY, CDR2 SVGAGI. Trimming left V 5 bases short and J 7 bases short, with 21 bases between. CDR3 length equals 15 residues. This CDR3 reads CASSNLQGNRGEQYF. CDR3 bases: TGTGCCAGCAGTAATTTACAGGGAAACCGAGGAGAGCAGTACTTC.

The gene calls are TRBV7-9 and TRBJ2-7; the match to TRBD1 covers 7 bases. The CDR3 extends over 14 amino acids. CDR1 SEHNR and CDR2 FQNEAQ come from the germline V gene (reference sequence). V shed 4 bases, J shed 3 bases, and the junction held 6 bases outside the gene matches. The CDR3 here is CASSSLTGVYEQYF. In DNA form, the CDR3 reads TGTGCCAGCAGCTCCCTAACAGGGGTCTACGAGCAGTACTTC.

This chain connects TRBV2 to TRBJ1-5; D not certain. The CDR3 totals 14 residues. Germline loops: CDR1 SNHLY, CDR2 FYNNEI. Deletions cut 5 bases from V and 0 bases from J, with 8 bases between. CDR3 amino acids: CASSRTVSNQPQHF. DNA for the CDR3: TGTGCCAGCAGTCGCACAGTTAGCAATCAGCCCCAGCATTTT.

V gene TRBV6-2 or TRBV6-3 combines with J gene TRBJ2-7, with D tentatively TRBD1 (5 bases). Trimming took off 2 bases at V and 3 bases at J, with 8 bases between the two ends. The CDR3 is 13 amino acids. Germline lookup yields CDR1 MNHEY and CDR2 SVGEGT. The CDR3 DNA reads as TGTGCCAGCAGTTACCAGGGTATCTACGAGCAGTACTTC. Its translation: CASSYQGIYEQYF.

The chain couples TRBV5-1 to TRBJ1-1; tentative D call: TRBD1 (6 bases). This CDR3 spans 14 amino acids. V dropped 4 bases and J dropped 9 bases, with 19 bases sitting between them. Germline V lookup: CDR1 SGHRS, CDR2 YFSETQ. The CDR3 coding sequence is TGCGCCAGCAGCCAGCAATCCATCCAGGGGAAAGCTTTCTTT. Translated: CASSQQSIQGKAFF. Using reference TRBV5-1 and TRBJ1-1 for the parts outside the CDR3, the full variable domain is KAGVTQTPRYLIKTRGQQVTLSCSPISGHRSVSWYQQTPGQGLQFLFEYFSETQRNKGNFPGRFSGRQFSNSRSEMNVSTLELGDSALYLCASSQQSIQGKAFFGQGTRLTVV.

The chain carries TRBV14 and TRBJ1-1; D possibly corresponds to TRBD1 (5 bases). CDR3 length: 17 amino acids. Germline V gene lookup returns CDR1 SGHDN and CDR2 FVKESK. V lost 3 bases and J lost 1, with 18 bases in between. CDR3 DNA: TGTGCCAGCAGCCACTCAAAAGGGGCGGCGAGGAACACTGAAGCTTTCTTT. Encoded protein: CASSHSKGAARNTEAFF.

The chain is built from TRBV10-3 and TRBJ2-1, with TRBD2 identical over 16 bases. J lost 10 bases, V lost 2 bases, and 5 bases had no gene match. The CDR3 consists of 16 residues. CDR1 and CDR2 (germline): ENHRY, SYGVKD. CDR3 residues: CAISEPGLAGGEEQFF. CDR3 coding DNA: TGTGCCATCAGTGAGCCGGGACTAGCGGGAGGGGAGGAGCAGTTCTTC.

The table lists this clone with a few counts. The J gene is TRBJ2-3, the V gene TRBV10-3, with no clear D. From germline, CDR1 is ENHRY and CDR2 SYGVKD. This CDR3 comprises 13 residues. Trimming left V 8 bases short and J 3 bases short, with 12 bases between. The CDR3 here is CAIAWAITDTQYF. CDR3 in DNA: TGTGCCATCGCCTGGGCGATAACAGATACGCAGTATTTT.

The V gene is TRBV5-1, the J gene TRBJ2-7, with D possibly matching TRBD1 (5 bases). Germline values: CDR1 SGHRS, CDR2 YFSETQ. The V end was cut by 4 bases, the J end by 4 bases, with 9 bases between. This CDR3 region has 12 residues. The CDR3 sequence is CASSVQGYEQYF. CDR3 sequence (DNA): TGCGCCAGCAGCGTGCAGGGTTACGAGCAGTACTTC.

The J gene is TRBJ2-5, the V gene TRBV9; TRBD1 agrees at 7 bases. Germline-derived CDR1 and CDR2 are SGDLS and YYNGEE. V shed 0 bases, J shed 1 base, and the junction held 12 bases outside the gene matches. The length of the CDR3 is 18 residues. CDR3 nucleotide sequence: TGTGCCAGCAGCGTAGCCCCAGGGATGGGGACAGCCCAAGAGACCCAGTACTTC. Encoded protein: CASSVAPGMGTAQETQYF.

The gene calls are TRBV9 and TRBJ2-1, with 8 bases lining up with TRBD2. CDR3 size: 15 residues. From germline, CDR1 is SGDLS and CDR2 YYNGEE. The ends lost 3 bases at V and 6 bases at J; junction bases unmatched: 8. The CDR3: CASSARVTSANEQFF. In DNA, the CDR3 is TGTGCCAGCAGCGCCCGGGTGACTAGCGCCAATGAGCAGTTCTTC.

In DNA, the CDR3 is TGCAGCGTTCTCGGCGGGCGCGGGTTCGACGAGCAGTACTTC. It specifies CSVLGGRGFDEQYF. V usage is TRBV29-1 and J usage is TRBJ2-7, with D maybe TRBD2 (5 bases). Germline V lookup: CDR1 SQVTM, CDR2 ANQGSEA. This CDR3 contains 14 residues. V dropped 5 bases and J dropped 5 bases, with 19 bases sitting between them.

The rearrangement links TRBV28 to TRBJ1-4, with D hard to call. V was pared by 10 bases and J by 7 bases, with 19 bases between. Looked up from germline, CDR1 is MDHEN and CDR2 is SYDVKM. The CDR3 covers 14 residues. The CDR3 bases are TGTGCCATCCCGAACGAGGGATCCAGTGAAAAACTGTTTTTT. Amino acid sequence: CAIPNEGSSEKLFF.

The chain uses TRBV3-1 (or the pseudogene TRBV3-2) and TRBJ1-2; D is undetermined. The CDR3 is 13 residues long. Trimming took off 4 bases at V and 8 bases at J, with 14 bases between the two ends. Germline V gene lookup returns CDR1 LGHDT and CDR2 YNNKEL (reference sequence). Here the CDR3 reads CASSPAGLPGYTF. CDR3 DNA: TGTGCCAGCAGCCCCGCAGGTCTCCCCGGCTACACCTTC.

The V gene is TRBV5-4, the J gene TRBJ1-6; D may be TRBD1 (5 bases). V lost 0 bases to trimming and J lost 7 bases, with 11 bases between them. CDR3 length: 15 amino acids. Germline V gene sequence: CDR1 SGHNT, CDR2 YYREEE (reference sequence). DNA for the CDR3: TGTGCCAGCAGCTTGGCCCAGGGTAGGAATTCACCCCTCCACTTT. Its protein is CASSLAQGRNSPLHF.

This clone was seen only once. The V call is TRBV19, the J call TRBJ2-1, with 8 bases matching TRBD1. This CDR3 has 13 amino acids. Germline V gene lookup returns CDR1 LNHDA and CDR2 SQIVND (reference sequence). The ends lost 5 bases at V and 9 bases at J; junction bases unmatched: 6. CDR3: CASSLHRGSEQFF. CDR3 coding DNA: TGTGCCAGTAGTTTGCACAGGGGGAGTGAGCAGTTCTTC. Supplemented by reference TRBV19 and TRBJ2-1, the full variable domain reads DGGITQSPKYLFRKEGQNVTLSCEQNLNHDAMYWYRQDPGQGLRLIYYSQIVNDFQKGDIAEGYSVSREKKESFPLTVTSAQKNPTAFYLCASSLHRGSEQFFGPGTRLTVL.

This chain joins TRBV2 and TRBJ2-4; 9 nucleotides match TRBD2. The ends lost 8 bases at V and 2 bases at J; junction bases unmatched: 4. From germline, CDR1 is SNHLY and CDR2 FYNNEI. CDR3 size: 14 residues. CDR3 in amino acids: CASGREGTKNIQYF. For the CDR3, the DNA is TGTGCCAGCGGGCGGGAGGGTACCAAAAACATTCAGTACTTC.

The chain joins TRBV6-2 or TRBV6-3 to TRBJ2-4; TRBD1 is a possible D gene (6 bases). The V end was cut by 2 bases, the J end by 9 bases, with 11 bases between. The germline CDR1 and CDR2 sequences are MNHEY and SVGEGT. The length of the CDR3 is 13 residues. CDR3 nucleotide sequence: TGTGCCAGCAGTTACCCCGGGACAACCATTCAGTACTTC. Its translation is CASSYPGTTIQYF.

The chain employs TRBV19 and TRBJ2-5; the match to TRBD1 covers 7 bases. V was clipped by 5 bases and J by 4 bases; unmatched bases: 4. CDR3 length: 13 residues. Germline V gene data show CDR1 as LNHDA and CDR2 as SQIVND (reference sequence). CDR3 loop: CASSGAGGETQYF. CDR3 DNA: TGTGCCAGTAGTGGGGCAGGGGGAGAGACCCAGTACTTC.

The rearrangement links TRBV5-5 to TRBJ2-7; the match to TRBD2 covers 7 bases. J gave up 1 base and V 0 bases, and 4 bases lay outside the gene matches. CDR1 and CDR2 (germline): SGHKS, YYEKEE (reference sequence). This CDR3 has 15 amino acids. The CDR3 protein is CASSLGGSASYEQYF. The CDR3 DNA sequence: TGTGCCAGCAGCTTGGGCGGGAGCGCATCCTACGAGCAGTACTTC. Combining the CDR3 with reference TRBV5-5 and TRBJ2-7 gives the whole variable domain DAGVTQSPTHLIKTRGQQVTLRCSPISGHKSVSWYQQVLGQGPQFIFQYYEKEERGRGNFPDRFSARQFPNYSSELNVNALLLGDSALYLCASSLGGSASYEQYFGPGTRLTVT.